These 17 T cell receptor beta chains were sequenced from one sample in a study of cytomegalovirus exposure and HLA in healthy donors. The PCR contained 60 Vbeta and 13 Jbeta primers. Assay: immunoSEQ multiplex PCR; the TCRdb copy retains only in-frame clones and omits some. This sample has 150,000 to 200,000 clones; around three quarters occur once, and the top ten carry about 1%. Sequencing was performed on PBMCs. These receptors were obtained from a woman in her thirties or forties in good health and CMV-seronegative.

In its sample, this clone was seen a few times. The rearrangement uses TRBV9 and TRBJ1-2; D may be TRBD1 (5 bases). Trimming removed 0 bases from V and 5 bases from J, with 14 bases in between. In germline, CDR1 is SGDLS, CDR2 YYNGEE. The CDR3 sequence is 15 residues long. The CDR3 DNA is TGTGCCAGCAGCGTAGGCGACTCGGGGGGGTATGGCTACACCTTC. This gives the protein CASSVGDSGGYGYTF. Together with reference TRBV9 and TRBJ1-2, the CDR3 gives the full variable domain: DSGVTQTPKHLITATGQRVTLRCSPRSGDLSVYWYQQSLDQGLQFLIQYYNGEERAKGNILERFSAQQFPDLHSELNLSSLELGDSALYFCASSVGDSGGYGYTFGSGTRLTVV.

The chain links TRBV7-8 to TRBJ1-2; the D is unclear. V was cut by 1 base and J by 5 bases, with 11 bases left in between. Germline V gene sequence: CDR1 SGHVS, CDR2 FQNEAQ. The CDR3 contains 14 residues. As DNA, the CDR3 is TGTGCCAGCAGCTTAGGGGGAGGGATGTATGGCTACACCTTC. Encoded protein: CASSLGGGMYGYTF.

This clone has just a few counts. The sample contains more than one DNA sequence encoding this CDR3. The chain is built from TRBV7-3 and TRBJ2-3; perhaps TRBD2 as D (6 bases). The V end was cut by 5 bases, the J end by 0 bases, with 9 bases between. Germline V gives CDR1 SGHTA, CDR2 FQGTGA. The CDR3 has 14 residues. The DNA for the CDR3 is TGTGCCAGCAGCCCGGGGACTAGCACAGATACGCAGTATTTT. This gives the protein CASSPGTSTDTQYF.

This chain connects TRBV6-5 to TRBJ1-2; 10 nucleotides match TRBD1. The CDR3 is 14 residues long. The germline V gene encodes CDR1 MNHEY and CDR2 SVGAGI. J gave up 7 bases and V 0 bases, and 2 bases lay outside the gene matches. The CDR3 protein is CASSYSRDRGGYTF. The CDR3 DNA follows: TGTGCCAGCAGTTACTCCCGGGACAGGGGTGGCTACACCTTC.

The genes are TRBV28 and TRBJ1-1; D ambiguous. The CDR3 contains 11 residues. Per germline, CDR1 MDHEN and CDR2 SYDVKM. With 9 bases removed from V and 9 bases from J, the gap between germline ends came to 14 bases. For the CDR3, the DNA is TGTGCCAGACGTACAGCATACAAAGCTTTCTTT. Its translation is CARRTAYKAFF.

The chain joins TRBV19 to TRBJ2-3; TRBD1 matches 9 bases. The length of the CDR3 is 13 residues. CDR1 is LNHDA and CDR2 is SQIVND in the germline V gene (reference sequence). J was trimmed by 8 bases and V by 8 bases; bases with no gene match: 8. CDR3 amino acids: CASSTGTGPTQYF. CDR3 bases: TGTGCCAGTTCTACCGGGACAGGGCCTACGCAGTATTTT.

The rearrangement links TRBV30 to TRBJ2-5; D remains ambiguous. Trimming removed 0 bases at V and 2 bases at J, with 7 bases between. This CDR3 has 13 amino acids. Germline V gene sequence: CDR1 GTSNPN, CDR2 SVGIG (reference sequence). The CDR3 loop reads CAWSVIRQETQYF. CDR3 nucleotide sequence: TGTGCCTGGAGTGTAATCCGGCAAGAGACCCAGTACTTC.

This rearrangement joins TRBV7-9 to TRBJ2-7; TRBD2 matches 7 bases. V lost 4 bases, J lost 0 bases, and 9 bases stayed unmatched. The germline gives CDR1 SEHNR, CDR2 FQNEAQ (reference sequence). CDR3 length: 16 amino acids. The CDR3 loop is CASSSMSGVNSYEQYF. The CDR3, as DNA: TGTGCCAGCAGCTCCATGAGCGGGGTGAACTCCTACGAGCAGTACTTC.

The rearrangement links TRBV27 to TRBJ2-7, with 8 bases identical to TRBD1. The CDR3 spans 14 residues. With V trimmed by 7 bases and J by 6 bases, 11 bases remained unmatched. Germline V gene sequence: CDR1 MNHEY, CDR2 SMNVEV (reference sequence). The CDR3, as DNA: TGTGCCAGCAAATTTACGTCAGGGGGCCCCGAGCAGTACTTC. Its translation is CASKFTSGGPEQYF.

The table lists this clone with a count of one. The V call is TRBV11-3, the J call TRBJ2-7; 13 bases match TRBD2. This CDR3 has 16 residues. Germline V CDR1 and CDR2: SGHNT, YENEEA. With 5 bases clipped from V and 4 bases from J, the junction kept 8 bases outside the gene matches. The CDR3 here is CASSRPGTSGVYEQYF. Here the CDR3 DNA reads TGTGCCAGCAGCCGCCCTGGGACTAGCGGGGTTTACGAGCAGTACTTC. Looking up the rest from reference TRBV11-3 and TRBJ2-7 gives the full variable domain: EAGVVQSPRYKIIEKKQPVAFWCNPISGHNTLYWYLQNLGQGPELLIRYENEEAVDDSQLPKDRFSAERLKGVDSTLKIQPAELGDSAVYLCASSRPGTSGVYEQYFGPGTRLTVT.

V and J are TRBV2 and TRBJ2-5, with 7 bases identical to TRBD2. The DNA end is more similar to TRBJ2-7, so the J call may be wrong. Germline V lookup: CDR1 SNHLY, CDR2 FYNNEI. The CDR3 covers 14 residues. CDR3 loop: CASSELAVTYEQYF. The CDR3 bases are TGTGCCAGCAGTGAACTAGCGGTTACCTACGAGCAGTACTTC.

The chain has TRBV5-1 and TRBJ1-2; 11 bases align to TRBD1. V lost 6 bases, J lost 8 bases, and 9 bases stayed unmatched. The CDR3 totals 14 residues. Germline assignment: CDR1 SGHRS and CDR2 YFSETQ. The CDR3 coding sequence is TGCGCCAGCAAAAACGGGACAGGGGGTGGAGGCTACACCTTC. Its translation is CASKNGTGGGGYTF.

This chain connects TRBV5-1 to TRBJ2-7, with no clear D. CDR3 length: 13 residues. Germline V gene data show CDR1 as SGHRS and CDR2 as YFSETQ. V was trimmed by 4 bases and J by 3 bases, leaving 11 bases between them. CDR3 bases: TGCGCCAGCAGCCAAAATAGCTACTACGAGCAGTACTTC. Its translation: CASSQNSYYEQYF.

The chain is built from TRBV5-1 and TRBJ1-2, with TRBD1 as a possible D gene (5 bases). This CDR3 contains 14 residues. Germline V gene lookup returns CDR1 SGHRS and CDR2 YFSETQ. The V and J ends lost 0 bases and 2 bases respectively, with 8 bases between them. The CDR3 loop reads CASSLETANYGYTF. The CDR3 DNA is TGCGCCAGCAGCTTGGAGACAGCCAACTATGGCTACACCTTC.

The V and J genes are TRBV19 and TRBJ2-4; 9 bases agree with TRBD1. The CDR3 is made up of 15 amino acids. The ends lost 7 bases at V and 6 bases at J; junction bases unmatched: 10. Germline V gene lookup returns CDR1 LNHDA and CDR2 SQIVND (reference sequence). The chain's CDR3 is CASNTPGTGSNIQYF. The CDR3 nucleotides read TGTGCCAGTAACACCCCCGGGACAGGGTCAAACATTCAGTACTTC.

This chain uses TRBV11-3 with TRBJ1-1; D is unresolved. The CDR3 spans 12 residues. Germline CDR1 is SGHNT and CDR2 is YENEEA. Trimming stripped 5 bases from V and 11 bases from J, with 15 bases between. CDR3 region: CASSTESTEAFF. Written as DNA, the CDR3 is TGTGCCAGCAGCACCGAATCGACGGAGGCTTTCTTT.

The chain employs TRBV27 and TRBJ1-1, with unresolved D. The CDR3 is 14 residues long. Germline V gene sequence: CDR1 MNHEY, CDR2 SMNVEV (reference sequence). V was shortened by 4 bases and J by 1 base, with 10 bases between the two germline ends. The CDR3 region is CASSWRASNTEAFF. CDR3 bases: TGTGCCAGCAGTTGGAGGGCTTCGAACACTGAAGCTTTCTTT.